The 8 T cell receptor beta chains below come from one sample, sequenced in a study of blood T cell repertoires in COVID-19. Profiled with immunoSEQ multiplex PCR; TCRdb holds only in-frame clones, not every one. The data hold 150,000 to 200,000 clones, with roughly 80% observed a single time. Material for sequencing was peripheral blood. These receptors originate from a woman aged 70 to 79 with COVID-19, enrolled during active disease.

This chain uses TRBV21-1 with TRBJ2-5; the table's D call of TRBD1 was not tested on the DNA. TRBV21-1 is deemed a pseudogene. There are 16 residues in the CDR3. The CDR3 DNA sequence: TGTGCCAGCAGCAAAGGGGTACAGGGGGCGCGAAAGACCCAGTACTTC. The encoded protein is CASSKGVQGARKTQYF.

This CDR3 reads CASSSLYGYTF. CDR3 nucleotide sequence: TGTGCCAGCAGTTCTCTTTATGGCTACACCTTC. The rearrangement links TRBV6-2 or TRBV6-3 to TRBJ1-2; D is undetermined. The CDR3 has 11 amino acids. Trimming cost V 4 bases and J 5 bases, with 5 bases left between them. The germline gives CDR1 MNHEY, CDR2 SVGEGT.

The J gene is TRBJ2-1, the V gene TRBV10-3; tentatively, D is TRBD1 (6 bases). CDR1 and CDR2 from the germline V gene are ENHRY and SYGVKD. This CDR3 has 13 amino acids. The germline V and J ends were trimmed by 7 bases and 5 bases, with 12 bases remaining between them. Here the CDR3 DNA reads TGTGCCATCAATAGGGACACCCACAATGAGCAGTTCTTC. Residues: CAINRDTHNEQFF.

This clone turned up a few times. The chain has TRBV2 and TRBJ1-5; D is possibly TRBD1 (6 bases). Trimming left V 6 bases short and J 7 bases short, with 16 bases between. The CDR3 runs 14 residues. CDR1 is SNHLY, CDR2 FYNNEI, per germline. This chain's CDR3 is CASRGGTNRQPQHF. CDR3 nucleotide sequence: TGTGCCAGCAGGGGGGGGACAAACCGGCAGCCCCAGCATTTT.

This chain joins TRBV18 and TRBJ2-1; 7 nucleotides align to TRBD1. The germline V gene encodes CDR1 KGHSH and CDR2 LQKENI. V lost 5 bases to trimming and J lost 7 bases; unmatched junction nucleotides: 5. The CDR3 length is 13 residues. The CDR3 loop reads CASSVDRENEQFF. The CDR3 bases are TGTGCCAGCTCAGTAGACAGGGAAAATGAGCAGTTCTTC. The full variable domain, completed using reference TRBV18 and TRBJ2-1, is NAGVMQNPRHLVRRRGQEARLRCSPMKGHSHVYWYRQLPEEGLKFMVYLQKENIIDESGMPKERFSAEFPKEGPSILRIQQVVRGDSAAYFCASSVDRENEQFFGPGTRLTVL.

The V call is TRBV6-2 or TRBV6-3, the J call TRBJ1-5, with 7 nucleotides matching TRBD1. After removal of 0 bases from V and 3 bases from J, the junction contained 8 bases not matched to a gene. Per germline, CDR1 MNHEY and CDR2 SVGEGT. The CDR3 consists of 17 residues. CDR3 protein: CASSYSGQVPTNQPQHF. In DNA form, the CDR3 reads TGTGCCAGCAGTTACTCAGGACAGGTCCCAACCAATCAGCCCCAGCATTTT.

V and J are TRBV30 and TRBJ1-3; D is possibly TRBD1 (5 bases). V lost 4 bases, J lost 4 bases, and 23 bases lay in between. The CDR3 spans 17 residues. The germline V gene has CDR1 GTSNPN and CDR2 SVGIG (reference sequence). The CDR3 region is CAWNFPWGLVKGNTIYF. CDR3 nucleotides: TGTGCCTGGAACTTTCCCTGGGGACTTGTGAAAGGAAACACCATATATTTT.

The rearrangement links TRBV24-1 to TRBJ2-1, with D possibly being TRBD2 (5 bases). CDR3 length equals 14 residues. CDR1 is KGHDR, CDR2 SFDVKD, per germline. With 4 bases removed from V and 2 bases from J, the gap between germline ends came to 8 bases. The CDR3 bases are TGTGCCACCAGTGACACCGGGACCTACAATGAGCAGTTCTTC. It yields the protein CATSDTGTYNEQFF.